The source of this T cell receptor (beta chain) is a study of human T cells and chemical hapten exposure. Overall study: For the roughly 25-week duration of the study, patients were given weekly doses of diphenylcyclopropenone on the scalp.

The time point: patch test 1, 2 weeks after DPC sensitization. Noted treatment: therapeutic diphenylcyclopropenone sensitization with weekly scalp DPC. From the RACE reads, TCRdb called clonotypes with MiXCR, one entry per CDR3 protein. This table has 75,000 to 100,000 distinct CDR3 sequences, about 12% appearing once. The sequences come from whole blood, collected in connection with sensitization to the hapten diphenylcyclopropenone (DPC). The sequence was collected from a woman aged 55-69 years with alopecia areata. Some clones in this sample may be carry-over from other donors' samples.

The CDR3 reads CASSQEHEKLFF. CDR3 in DNA: TGTGCCAGCAGCCAAGAACATGAAAAACTGTTTTTT. This sequence joins TRBV14 and TRBJ1-4; D call uncertain. The ends were cut back, 0 bases at V and 6 bases at J, with 2 bases in the middle. CDR3 length: 12 residues. The germline V gene encodes CDR1 SGHDN and CDR2 FVKESK.